Following are 29 T cell receptor beta chains from one sample sequenced in a study of T cells in Graves' hyperthyroidism and ophthalmopathy. Amplification yielded TCR beta CDR3 regions, with RNA transcripts as the source. A first-round RT-PCR of the TCR CDR3 used the HTBI primer set. Each CDR3 protein is one row after TCRdb ran MiXCR on the multiplex PCR reads. The table includes around 520,000 distinct CDR3 sequences, about 24% detected once. Sequenced: blood. The receptors come from a woman in her 30s with Graves' ophthalmopathy.

This clonotype came up many times. The rearrangement joins TRBV11-2 to TRBJ2-5; possible D gene TRBD1, 5 bases. Germline CDR1 reads SGHAT; CDR2 reads FQNNGV. The length of the CDR3 is 15 residues. V was shortened by 4 bases and J by 4 bases, with 16 bases between the two germline ends. In nucleotides, the CDR3 is TGTGCCAGCAGCTCCTGGGGCAGGGTTGGAGAGACCCAGTACTTC. This encodes CASSSWGRVGETQYF. The full variable domain, with the rest looked up from reference TRBV11-2 and TRBJ2-5, is EAGVAQSPRYKIIEKRQSVAFWCNPISGHATLYWYQQILGQGPKLLIQFQNNGVVDDSQLPKDRFSAERLKGVDSTLKIQPAKLEDSAVYLCASSSWGRVGETQYFGPGTRLLVL.

The chain recombines TRBV7-3 with TRBJ2-5; possibly TRBD1 or TRBD2 for D (5 bases each). The CDR3 covers 14 residues. V lost 5 bases, J lost 5 bases, and 15 bases lay in between. The V gene's germline CDR1 is SGHTA and CDR2 FQGTGA. The CDR3 DNA follows: TGTGCCAGCAGCCCAATGGGGGTTGGCGAGACCCAGTACTTC. It codes for CASSPMGVGETQYF.

The rearrangement joins TRBV11-2 to TRBJ1-1; weak D call: TRBD1 (6 bases). The CDR3 consists of 15 residues. V was trimmed by 0 bases and J by 5 bases, leaving 13 bases between them. Germline loops: CDR1 SGHAT, CDR2 FQNNGV. CDR3: CASSLDTGARTEAFF. Written as DNA, the CDR3 is TGTGCCAGCAGCTTAGACACGGGGGCCAGGACTGAAGCTTTCTTT.

This clonotype occurred many times. V is TRBV29-1 and J is TRBJ1-2, with D hard to call. Germline V gene lookup returns CDR1 SQVTM and CDR2 ANQGSEA. The CDR3 runs to 14 residues. V lost 2 bases to trimming and J lost 4 bases, with 14 bases between them. The CDR3 sequence: CSVEPQAGGYGYTF. The DNA of the CDR3 is TGCAGCGTTGAACCCCAGGCGGGCGGCTATGGCTACACCTTC.

This clonotype has a handful of counts. J is TRBJ2-2 and V is TRBV27; a weak D match, TRBD2 (6 bases). The CDR3 is 13 amino acids. Trimming took off 1 base at V and 9 bases at J, with 9 bases between the two ends. Germline assignment: CDR1 MNHEY and CDR2 SMNVEV (reference sequence). CDR3 DNA sequence: TGTGCCAGCAGTTTATGGGGCGGGAGGGAGCTGTTTTTT. Residues: CASSLWGGRELFF.

This clonotype was found many times. The chain employs TRBV9 and TRBJ1-2; D not resolved. This CDR3 spans 15 amino acids. CDR1 and CDR2 from the germline V gene are SGDLS and YYNGEE. Trimming took 0 bases from V and 2 from J, leaving 11 bases between them. CDR3 protein: CASSVDGSSNYGYTF. The CDR3 nucleotides read TGTGCCAGCAGCGTAGACGGCAGTTCGAACTATGGCTACACCTTC.

This clonotype was recorded at least ten times. The rearrangement uses TRBV6-1 and TRBJ2-1, with TRBD1 identical over 12 bases. The CDR3 is made up of 15 amino acids. V shed 4 bases, J shed 7 bases, and the junction held 5 bases outside the gene matches. Per the germline V gene, CDR1 is MNHNS and CDR2 is SASEGT. The chain's CDR3 is CASSGRDRGPNEQFF. CDR3 nucleotide sequence: TGTGCCAGCAGTGGCCGGGACAGGGGGCCAAATGAGCAGTTCTTC.

The table lists this clonotype with many counts. The rearrangement uses TRBV2 and TRBJ1-1; D is unresolved. The CDR3 runs to 15 residues. The V end was cut by 8 bases, the J end by 1 base, with 17 bases between. The V gene's germline CDR1 is SNHLY and CDR2 FYNNEI. CDR3 coding DNA: TGTGCCAGCTCCCCTCGAGCATACAGGAACACTGAAGCTTTCTTT. It specifies CASSPRAYRNTEAFF.

This clonotype has ten or more counts. This chain connects TRBV28 to TRBJ1-2; D is perhaps TRBD1 (5 bases). CDR3 size: 15 residues. The germline V gene encodes CDR1 MDHEN and CDR2 SYDVKM. V lost 3 bases to trimming and J lost 0 bases, with 11 bases between them. The CDR3 here is CASSLGGLANYGYTF. CDR3 bases: TGTGCCAGCAGTTTGGGGGGGTTAGCTAACTATGGCTACACCTTC.

This clonotype was found many times. The chain has TRBV7-8 and TRBJ1-1, with 9 bases identical to TRBD1. The CDR3 totals 15 residues. Germline loops: CDR1 SGHVS, CDR2 FQNEAQ. Unmatched junction bases numbered 6, after V lost 0 bases and J lost 7 bases. The CDR3 is CASSLAHRGLNEAFF. CDR3 bases: TGTGCCAGCAGCTTAGCGCACAGGGGGCTTAATGAAGCTTTCTTT.

This clonotype was found many times. The chain carries TRBV12-3 or TRBV12-4 and TRBJ1-2; D remains ambiguous. With 6 bases removed from V and 4 bases from J, the gap between germline ends came to 12 bases. The length of the CDR3 is 13 residues. CDR3 nucleotides: TGTGCCAGCAGCCCCATTGGAAGCTATGGCTACACCTTC. Protein sequence: CASSPIGSYGYTF.

Ten or more counts support this clonotype. This rearrangement joins TRBV3-1 to TRBJ1-1; D perhaps matches TRBD1 (6 bases). With 1 base removed from V and 1 base from J, the gap between germline ends came to 10 bases. This CDR3 is 15 amino acids long. Germline CDR1 is LGHDT and CDR2 is YNNKEL (reference sequence). Written as DNA, the CDR3 is TGTGCCAGCAGCCAAGGCACGGGGGCGAACACTGAAGCTTTCTTT. Translated, it gives CASSQGTGANTEAFF.

This clonotype was observed at least ten times. V is TRBV14 and J is TRBJ1-1; D remains ambiguous. V was pared by 0 bases and J by 7 bases, with 12 bases between. This CDR3 comprises 14 residues. Germline CDR1 is SGHDN and CDR2 is FVKESK. The CDR3 loop is CASSQDAVKIEAFF. The CDR3 DNA reads as TGTGCCAGCAGCCAAGACGCGGTGAAGATTGAAGCTTTCTTT.

This rearrangement joins TRBV20-1 to TRBJ2-3; TRBD2 might be the D (6 bases). Germline CDR1 reads DFQATT; CDR2 reads SNEGSKA (reference sequence). V was trimmed by 4 bases and J by 4 bases, leaving 15 bases between them. The CDR3 has 14 amino acids. The CDR3 sequence: CSANVAASADTQYF. In DNA form, the CDR3 reads TGCAGTGCTAATGTGGCGGCTAGCGCAGATACGCAGTATTTT.

This clonotype came up once. This sequence joins TRBV30 and TRBJ1-1, with 9 bases aligning to TRBD1. This CDR3 contains 18 residues. The V segment lost 0 bases and the J segment 1 base; nucleotides outside the gene matches: 12. From germline, CDR1 is GTSNPN and CDR2 SVGIG (reference sequence). The CDR3 reads CAWSVRGQGTLRNTEAFF. The CDR3 DNA follows: TGTGCCTGGAGTGTACGAGGACAGGGGACCTTACGGAACACTGAAGCTTTCTTT.

The sample holds many counts of this clonotype. The rearrangement joins TRBV4-2 to TRBJ2-5, with 11 bases aligning to TRBD2. Germline lookup yields CDR1 LGHNA and CDR2 YNFKEQ. CDR3 length: 17 residues. V gave up 1 base and J gave up 2 bases; unmatched junction bases: 6. The CDR3 loop reads CASSQAARTSGQETQYF. The DNA of the CDR3 is TGTGCCAGCAGCCAAGCCGCTCGGACTAGCGGGCAAGAGACCCAGTACTTC.

Ten or more counts support this clonotype. The chain carries TRBV28 and TRBJ2-5; D unresolved. V was trimmed by 6 bases and J by 3 bases, leaving 20 bases between them. Per the germline V gene, CDR1 is MDHEN and CDR2 is SYDVKM. The CDR3 runs to 16 residues. This CDR3 reads CASSSPSVSSEETQYF. CDR3 in DNA: TGTGCCAGCAGCTCGCCGTCTGTTTCCTCGGAAGAGACCCAGTACTTC.

In this sample, this clonotype turned up a few times. The chain is built from TRBV27 and TRBJ2-7; the D is unclear. The germline CDR1 and CDR2 sequences are MNHEY and SMNVEV (reference sequence). This CDR3 comprises 14 residues. Trimming pared 6 bases from V and 2 bases from J, leaving 14 bases between. CDR3 coding DNA: TGTGCCAGCAGCCCAATCGGGCAACCCTACGAGCAGTACTTC. Translated: CASSPIGQPYEQYF.

The rearrangement links TRBV28 to TRBJ2-5; 9 bases align to TRBD1. V gave up 6 bases and J gave up 1 base; unmatched junction bases: 21. The CDR3 contains 20 residues. Germline assignment: CDR1 MDHEN and CDR2 SYDVKM. CDR3 sequence (DNA): TGTGCCAGCAGAATACCGGGTTCCGGGACAGGGTGGATGGGCCAAGAGACCCAGTACTTC. This codes for CASRIPGSGTGWMGQETQYF.

This clonotype showed up many times. V gene TRBV11-2 combines with J gene TRBJ2-5; no reliable D call. Germline V gene data show CDR1 as SGHAT and CDR2 as FQNNGV. This CDR3 has 13 residues. Trimming removed 4 bases from V and 5 bases from J, with 11 bases in between. Here the CDR3 DNA reads TGTGCCAGCAGCTATGGGCCCTGGGAGACCCAGTACTTC. It encodes CASSYGPWETQYF.

Ten or more counts support this clonotype. In nucleotides, the CDR3 is TGTGCCAGCAGGGACGGGAACTATGGCTACACCTTC. It codes for CASRDGNYGYTF. The rearrangement uses TRBV12-3 or TRBV12-4 and TRBJ1-2, with D uncertain. V lost 6 bases, J lost 2 bases, and 7 bases lay in between. The CDR3 is 12 residues long.

The sample holds many counts of this clonotype. This chain joins TRBV6-2 or TRBV6-3 and TRBJ2-7, with unresolved D. This CDR3 region has 13 residues. V lost 2 bases and J 3 bases, leaving 8 bases between the germline ends. Germline V lookup: CDR1 MNHEY, CDR2 SVGEGT. The CDR3 is CASSYGRLYEQYF. The CDR3 coding sequence is TGTGCCAGCAGTTACGGCAGACTCTACGAGCAGTACTTC.

This chain joins TRBV12-3 or TRBV12-4 and TRBJ2-7; possibly TRBD2 for D (5 bases). This CDR3 has 14 amino acids. V lost 3 bases and J 3 bases, leaving 12 bases between the germline ends. CDR3 in amino acids: CASSFEGSFYEQYF. The CDR3 DNA follows: TGTGCCAGCAGTTTCGAGGGAAGCTTCTACGAGCAGTACTTC.

This clonotype was found many times. The chain links TRBV12-3 or TRBV12-4 to TRBJ2-2, with TRBD2 matching 11 bases. Trimming cost V 7 bases and J 5 bases; bases outside gene matches: 3. The CDR3 contains 14 residues. The CDR3 DNA reads as TGTGCCAGCAACCGACTAGCGGGGACCGGGGAGCTGTTTTTT. As protein: CASNRLAGTGELFF.

There are many counts of this clonotype. This chain links TRBV6-2 or TRBV6-3 with TRBJ2-2; a weak D match, TRBD2 (6 bases). Trimming shortened V by 1 base and J by 7 bases, and 10 bases separated the two germline ends. Germline values: CDR1 MNHEY, CDR2 SVGEGT. CDR3 length: 14 residues. CDR3 sequence: CASSYFTGVGELFF. The CDR3 bases are TGTGCCAGCAGTTACTTCACGGGGGTCGGGGAGCTGTTTTTT.

This clonotype was observed many times. The chain combines TRBV4-2 with TRBJ2-7; 7 positions agree with TRBD1. Per germline, CDR1 LGHNA and CDR2 YNFKEQ. This CDR3 contains 16 residues. Trimming removed 4 bases from V and 0 bases from J; junction bases left unmatched: 9. CDR3 amino acids: CASSPPQGLYSYEQYF. CDR3 in DNA: TGTGCCAGCAGCCCACCACAGGGGCTCTACTCCTACGAGCAGTACTTC.

This clonotype was seen ten or more times. This chain connects TRBV15 to TRBJ2-7, with unresolved D. V lost 0 bases and J 0 bases, leaving 12 bases between the germline ends. CDR1 and CDR2 (germline): LNHNV, YYDKDF (reference sequence). The CDR3 loop spans 16 amino acids. The CDR3 protein is CATSRDFTANSYEQYF. The CDR3 nucleotides read TGTGCCACCAGCAGAGATTTTACAGCTAACTCCTACGAGCAGTACTTC. Looking up the rest from reference TRBV15 and TRBJ2-7 gives the full variable domain: DAMVIQNPRYQVTQFGKPVTLSCSQTLNHNVMYWYQQKSSQAPKLLFHYYDKDFNNEADTPDNFQSRRPNTSFCFLDIRSPGLGDTAMYLCATSRDFTANSYEQYFGPGTRLTVT.

In its sample, this clonotype was seen many times. This sequence joins TRBV5-1 and TRBJ2-2, with D hard to call. Looked up from germline, CDR1 is SGHRS and CDR2 is YFSETQ. The ends were cut back, 0 bases at V and 0 bases at J, with 6 bases in the middle. CDR3 size: 15 residues. CDR3 DNA sequence: TGCGCCAGCAGCTTGGACAGCCCGAACACCGGGGAGCTGTTTTTT. It yields the protein CASSLDSPNTGELFF.

This clonotype has at least ten counts. A much bigger clone sits one base away, suggesting this may be a read error. The rearrangement joins TRBV6-5 to TRBJ1-2, with 7 bases identical to TRBD1. From germline, CDR1 is MNHEY and CDR2 SVGAGI. The CDR3 spans 15 residues. The junction had 13 bases not matched to a gene; V was cut back by 4 bases and J by 8 bases. Here the CDR3 reads CASSSRRDSDQGYTF. CDR3 sequence (DNA): TGTGCCAGCAGTTCCCGCCGGGACAGCGATCAGGGCTACACCTTC.